The clone carrying this TCR beta chain showed up many times. Its antigen is still unknown. The read halts 3 residues ahead of the CDR3 end, with the missing end drawn from the germline J gene. This entry is derived from a study of T cell clonality in common variable immunodeficiency. Findings and caveats of the study: CVID subjects had higher TCRbeta clonality than healthy controls, most marked in about a third.

Donors gave roughly 5 to 9 ml heparinized peripheral whole blood. CDR1 and CDR2 (germline): DFQATT, SNEGSKA (reference sequence). V was pared by 0 bases and J by 0 bases, with 13 bases between. The CDR3 has 16 amino acids. Sequencing input was equivalent genomic DNA from CVID and controls. Assay: immunoSEQ multiplex PCR; the TCRdb copy retains only in-frame clones and omits some. The data show some 50,000 clones, none appearing only once, with about 1.8% held by the ten largest. The sample consisted of peripheral blood mononuclear cells. This sequence originates from a person between 18 and 75 years old in good health. The J gene is TRBJ2-3, the V gene TRBV20-1; TRBD2 is a possible D gene (6 bases). The part of the CDR3 DNA that was read is TGCAGTGCTAGAGATAGAATCGGGACTAGCACAGATACG. This encodes CSARDRIGTSTDT. From start to end, the CDR3 is CSARDRIGTSTDTQYF.